The source of this T cell receptor (beta chain) is a study of control samples from healthy donors and cancer patients. Germline CDR1 SEHNR, CDR2 FQNEAQ (reference sequence). CDR3 length: 14 amino acids. V was pared by 4 bases and J by 2 bases, with 1 base of the junction left unmatched. This table comes from immunoSEQ multiplex PCR, and its TCRdb copy is limited to in-frame clones, with some not included. The sample gives 85,000 to 120,000 clones, 92% of which show up once; 2% to 3% is in the top ten. Source material: blood. The genes are TRBV7-9 and TRBJ2-2; 7 bases are a match to TRBD2. The sequence was collected from a woman aged 18-29 years in good health. The CDR3 loop reads CASSWGGNTGELFF. The CDR3 DNA reads as TGTGCCAGCAGCTGGGGGGGTAACACCGGGGAGCTGTTTTTT. Full variable domain (rest looked up from reference TRBV7-9 and TRBJ2-2): DTGVSQNPRHKITKRGQNVTFRCDPISEHNRLYWYRQTLGQGPEFLTYFQNEAQLEKSRLLSDRFSAERPKGSFSTLEIQRTEQGDSAMYLCASSWGGNTGELFFGEGSRLTVL.